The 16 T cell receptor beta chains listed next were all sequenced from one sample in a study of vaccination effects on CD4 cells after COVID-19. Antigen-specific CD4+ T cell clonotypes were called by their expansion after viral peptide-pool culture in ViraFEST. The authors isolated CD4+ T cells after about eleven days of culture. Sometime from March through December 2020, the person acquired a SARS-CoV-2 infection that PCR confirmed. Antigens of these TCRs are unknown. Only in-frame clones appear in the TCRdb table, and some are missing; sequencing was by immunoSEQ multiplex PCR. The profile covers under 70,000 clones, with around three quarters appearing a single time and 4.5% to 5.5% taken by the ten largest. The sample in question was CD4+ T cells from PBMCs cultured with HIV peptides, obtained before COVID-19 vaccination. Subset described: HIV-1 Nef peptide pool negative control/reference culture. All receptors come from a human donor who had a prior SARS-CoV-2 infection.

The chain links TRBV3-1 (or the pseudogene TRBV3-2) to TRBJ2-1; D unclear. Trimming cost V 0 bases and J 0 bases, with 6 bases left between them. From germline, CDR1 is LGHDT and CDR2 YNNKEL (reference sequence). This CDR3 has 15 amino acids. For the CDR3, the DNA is TGTGCCAGCAGCCAAGAGTACAGCTCCTACAATGAGCAGTTCTTC. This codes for CASSQEYSSYNEQFF.

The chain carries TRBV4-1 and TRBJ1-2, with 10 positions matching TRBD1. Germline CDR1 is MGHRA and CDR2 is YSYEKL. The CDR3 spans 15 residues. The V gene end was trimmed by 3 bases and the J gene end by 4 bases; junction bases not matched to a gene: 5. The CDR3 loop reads CASSHPTGGGYGYTF. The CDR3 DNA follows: TGCGCCAGCAGCCACCCGACAGGGGGCGGCTATGGCTACACCTTC.

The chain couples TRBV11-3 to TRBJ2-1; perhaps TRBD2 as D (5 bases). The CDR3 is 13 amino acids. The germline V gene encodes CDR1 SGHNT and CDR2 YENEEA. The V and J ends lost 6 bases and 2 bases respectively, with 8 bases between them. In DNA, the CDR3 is TGTGCCAGCAGTCCCGGGGCCTACAATGAGCAGTTCTTC. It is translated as CASSPGAYNEQFF.

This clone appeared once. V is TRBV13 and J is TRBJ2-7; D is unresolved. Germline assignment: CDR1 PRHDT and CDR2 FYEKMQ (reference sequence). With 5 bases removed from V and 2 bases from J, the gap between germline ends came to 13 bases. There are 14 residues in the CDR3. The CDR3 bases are TGTGCCAGCAGCCCTAGGACGGAGACCTACGAGCAGTACTTC. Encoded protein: CASSPRTETYEQYF.

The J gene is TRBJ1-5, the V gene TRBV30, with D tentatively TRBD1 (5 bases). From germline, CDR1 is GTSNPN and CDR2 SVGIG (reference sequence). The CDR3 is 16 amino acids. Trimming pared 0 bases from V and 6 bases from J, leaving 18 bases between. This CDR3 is CAWSVRGRGFGQPQHF. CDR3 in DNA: TGTGCCTGGAGTGTAAGGGGCCGGGGATTCGGTCAGCCCCAGCATTTT.

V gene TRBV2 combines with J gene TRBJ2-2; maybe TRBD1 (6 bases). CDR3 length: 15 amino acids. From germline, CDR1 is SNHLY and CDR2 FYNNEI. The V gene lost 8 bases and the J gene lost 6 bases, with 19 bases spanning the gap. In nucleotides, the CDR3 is TGTGCCAGCGGGGACAAGTTTGGATGGGCCGGGGAGCTGTTTTTT. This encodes CASGDKFGWAGELFF.

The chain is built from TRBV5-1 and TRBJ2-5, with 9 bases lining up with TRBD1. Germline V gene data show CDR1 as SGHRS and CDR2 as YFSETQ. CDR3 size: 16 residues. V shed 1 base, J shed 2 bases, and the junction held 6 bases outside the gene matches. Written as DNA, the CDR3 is TGCGCCAGCAGCTTGAGTCCACAGGGGGCTCAAGAGACCCAGTACTTC. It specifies CASSLSPQGAQETQYF.

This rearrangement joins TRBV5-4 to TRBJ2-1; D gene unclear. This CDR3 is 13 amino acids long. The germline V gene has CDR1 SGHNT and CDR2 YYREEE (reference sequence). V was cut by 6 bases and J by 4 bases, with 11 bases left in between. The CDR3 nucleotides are TGTGCCAGCACCATAGACTCTTACAATGAGCAGTTCTTC. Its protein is CASTIDSYNEQFF. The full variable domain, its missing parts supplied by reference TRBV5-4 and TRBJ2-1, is ETGVTQSPTHLIKTRGQQVTLRCSSQSGHNTVSWYQQALGQGPQFIFQYYREEENGRGNFPPRFSGLQFPNYSSELNVNALELDDSALYLCASTIDSYNEQFFGPGTRLTVL.

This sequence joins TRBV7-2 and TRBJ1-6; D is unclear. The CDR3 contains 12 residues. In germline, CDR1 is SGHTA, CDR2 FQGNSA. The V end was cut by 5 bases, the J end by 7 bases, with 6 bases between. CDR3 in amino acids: CASSITNSPLHF. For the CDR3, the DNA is TGTGCCAGCAGCATTACCAATTCACCCCTCCACTTT.

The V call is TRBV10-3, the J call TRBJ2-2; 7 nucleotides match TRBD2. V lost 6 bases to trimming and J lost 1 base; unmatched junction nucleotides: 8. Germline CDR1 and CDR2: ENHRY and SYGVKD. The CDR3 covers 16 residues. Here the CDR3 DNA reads TGTGCCATCAGCCCACTAGCGTCGAAGAACACCGGGGAGCTGTTTTTT. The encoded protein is CAISPLASKNTGELFF.

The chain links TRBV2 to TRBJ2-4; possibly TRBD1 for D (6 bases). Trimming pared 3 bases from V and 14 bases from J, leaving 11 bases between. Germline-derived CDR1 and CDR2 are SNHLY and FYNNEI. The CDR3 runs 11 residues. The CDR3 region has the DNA TGTGCCAGCAGTGAGACGACAGGCAAGTACTTC. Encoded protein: CASSETTGKYF.

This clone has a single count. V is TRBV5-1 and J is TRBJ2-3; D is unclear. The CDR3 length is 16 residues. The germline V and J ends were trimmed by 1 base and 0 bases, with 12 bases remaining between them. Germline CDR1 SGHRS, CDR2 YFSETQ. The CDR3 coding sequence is TGCGCCAGCAGCTTGATGCTAACTTATAGCACAGATACGCAGTATTTT. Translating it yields CASSLMLTYSTDTQYF.

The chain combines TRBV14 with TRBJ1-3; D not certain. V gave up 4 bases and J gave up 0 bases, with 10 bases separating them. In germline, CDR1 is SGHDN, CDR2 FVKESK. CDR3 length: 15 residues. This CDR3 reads CASSLVVSSGNTIYF. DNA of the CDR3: TGTGCCAGCAGCCTTGTGGTTAGCTCTGGAAACACCATATATTTT.

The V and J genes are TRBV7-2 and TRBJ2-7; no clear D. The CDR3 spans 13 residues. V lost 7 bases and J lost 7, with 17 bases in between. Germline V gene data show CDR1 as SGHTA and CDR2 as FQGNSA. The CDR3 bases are TGTGCCAGCACGCTCTCCTCTTTTCAAGAGCAGTACTTC. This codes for CASTLSSFQEQYF.

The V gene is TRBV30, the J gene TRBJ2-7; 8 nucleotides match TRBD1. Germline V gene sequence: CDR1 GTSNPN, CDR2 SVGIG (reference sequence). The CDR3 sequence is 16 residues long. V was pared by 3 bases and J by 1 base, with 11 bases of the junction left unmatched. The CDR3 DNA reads TGTGCCTGGAGCCAGGGGGCACAGACCTTGTCCTACGAGCAGTACTTC. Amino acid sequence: CAWSQGAQTLSYEQYF.

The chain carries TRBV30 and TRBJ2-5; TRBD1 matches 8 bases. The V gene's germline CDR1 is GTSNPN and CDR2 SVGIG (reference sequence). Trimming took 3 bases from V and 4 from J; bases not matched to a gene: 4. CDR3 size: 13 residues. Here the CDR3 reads CAWSETGAETQYF. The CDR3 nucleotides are TGTGCCTGGAGCGAGACAGGGGCAGAGACCCAGTACTTC.